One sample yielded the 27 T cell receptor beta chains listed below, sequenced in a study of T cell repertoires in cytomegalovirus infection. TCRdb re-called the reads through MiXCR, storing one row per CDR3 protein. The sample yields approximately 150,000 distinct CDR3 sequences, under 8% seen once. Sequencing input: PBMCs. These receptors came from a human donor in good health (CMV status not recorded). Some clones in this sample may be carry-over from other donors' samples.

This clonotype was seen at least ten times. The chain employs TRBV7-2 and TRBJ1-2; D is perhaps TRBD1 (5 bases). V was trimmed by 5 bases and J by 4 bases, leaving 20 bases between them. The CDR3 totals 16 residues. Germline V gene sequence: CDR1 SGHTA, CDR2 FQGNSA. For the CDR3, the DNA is TGTGCCAGCAGCGACATGGGAGGGAGGGGCGGCTATGGCTACACCTTC. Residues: CASSDMGGRGGYGYTF. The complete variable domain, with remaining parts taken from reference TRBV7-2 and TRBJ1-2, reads GAGVSQSPSNKVTEKGKDVELRCDPISGHTALYWYRQSLGQGLEFLIYFQGNSAPDKSGLPSDRFSAERTGGSVSTLTIQRTQQEDSAVYLCASSDMGGRGGYGYTFGSGTRLTVV.

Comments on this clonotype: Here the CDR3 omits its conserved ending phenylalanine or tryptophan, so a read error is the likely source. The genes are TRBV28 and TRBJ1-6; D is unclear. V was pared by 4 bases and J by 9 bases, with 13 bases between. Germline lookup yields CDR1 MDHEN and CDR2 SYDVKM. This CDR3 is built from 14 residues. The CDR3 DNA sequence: TGTGCCAGCAGTTCCCAAGCCGGGATTTCACCCCTCCACCTT. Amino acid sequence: CASSSQAGISPLHL.

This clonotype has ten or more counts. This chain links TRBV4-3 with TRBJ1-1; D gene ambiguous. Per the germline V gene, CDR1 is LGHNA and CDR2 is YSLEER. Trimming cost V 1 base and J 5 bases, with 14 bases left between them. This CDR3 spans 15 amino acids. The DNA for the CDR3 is TGCGCCAGCAGCCAAGTTCTGCAGGCCCCGACTGAAGCTTTCTTT. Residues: CASSQVLQAPTEAFF.

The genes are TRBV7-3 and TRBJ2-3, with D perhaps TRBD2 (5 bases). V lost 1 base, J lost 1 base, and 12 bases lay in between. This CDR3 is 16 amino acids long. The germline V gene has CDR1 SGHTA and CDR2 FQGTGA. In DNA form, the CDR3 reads TGTGCCAGCAGCTTAAGGGGTAGCGAGGGCACAGATACGCAGTATTTT. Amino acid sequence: CASSLRGSEGTDTQYF.

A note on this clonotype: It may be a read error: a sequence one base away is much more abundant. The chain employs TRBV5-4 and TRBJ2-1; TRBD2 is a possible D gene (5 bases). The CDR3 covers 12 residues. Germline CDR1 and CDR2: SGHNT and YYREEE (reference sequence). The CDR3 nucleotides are TGTGCCAGCAGCCTGAGACGGGATGAGCAGCTCTTC. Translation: CASSLRRDEQLF.

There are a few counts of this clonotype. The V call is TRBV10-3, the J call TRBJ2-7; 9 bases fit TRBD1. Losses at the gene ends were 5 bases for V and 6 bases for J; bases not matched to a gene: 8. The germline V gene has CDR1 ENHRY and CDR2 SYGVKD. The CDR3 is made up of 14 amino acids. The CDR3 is CAISPGTGRGEQYF. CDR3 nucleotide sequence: TGTGCCATCAGTCCCGGGACAGGGAGGGGCGAGCAGTACTTC.

The CDR3 region has the DNA TGTGCCAGCAGCTTAAACTCTCGGGCAGGGAGAGGGGCTGAAGCTTTCTTT. It translates to CASSLNSRAGRGAEAFF. V is TRBV11-2 and J is TRBJ1-1; perhaps TRBD1 as D (5 bases). From germline, CDR1 is SGHAT and CDR2 FQNNGV. The CDR3 sequence is 17 residues long. Trimming shortened V by 2 bases and J by 6 bases, and 22 bases separated the two germline ends.

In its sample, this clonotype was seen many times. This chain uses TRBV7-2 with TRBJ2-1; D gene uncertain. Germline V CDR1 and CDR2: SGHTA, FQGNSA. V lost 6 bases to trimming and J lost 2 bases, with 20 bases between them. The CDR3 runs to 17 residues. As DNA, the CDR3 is TGTGCCAGCAGTATGCGGACCTATAGTAGTCCCTACAATGAGCAGTTCTTC. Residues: CASSMRTYSSPYNEQFF.

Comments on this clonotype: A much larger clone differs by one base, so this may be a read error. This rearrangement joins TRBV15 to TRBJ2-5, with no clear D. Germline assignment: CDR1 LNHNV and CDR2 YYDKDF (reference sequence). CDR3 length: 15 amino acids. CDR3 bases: TGTACCACCAGCAGAGATGGAACGAACGGGGAGACCCAGTACTTC. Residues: CTTSRDGTNGETQYF.

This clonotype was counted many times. CDR3: CASSFWGSGATDTQYF. The DNA of the CDR3 is TGTGCCAGCAGCTTTTGGGGCAGCGGGGCAACAGATACGCAGTATTTT. The chain is built from TRBV7-2 and TRBJ2-3; 7 bases map to TRBD2. The CDR3 runs to 16 residues. The V gene's germline CDR1 is SGHTA and CDR2 FQGNSA. V trimming: 3 bases; J trimming: 3 bases; junction bases outside the gene matches: 9.

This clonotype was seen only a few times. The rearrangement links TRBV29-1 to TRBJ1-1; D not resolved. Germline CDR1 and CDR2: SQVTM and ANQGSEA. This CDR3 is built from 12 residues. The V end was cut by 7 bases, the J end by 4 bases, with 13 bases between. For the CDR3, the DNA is TGCAGCGCTACGACCTTGGGCACTGAAGCTTTCTTT. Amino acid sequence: CSATTLGTEAFF.

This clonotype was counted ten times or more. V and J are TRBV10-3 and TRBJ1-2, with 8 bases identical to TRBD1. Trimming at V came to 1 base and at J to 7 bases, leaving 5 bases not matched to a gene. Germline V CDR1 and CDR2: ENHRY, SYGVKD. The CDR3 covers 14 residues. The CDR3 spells CAISEWRTGFGYTF. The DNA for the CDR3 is TGTGCCATCAGTGAGTGGAGGACAGGGTTTGGCTACACCTTC.

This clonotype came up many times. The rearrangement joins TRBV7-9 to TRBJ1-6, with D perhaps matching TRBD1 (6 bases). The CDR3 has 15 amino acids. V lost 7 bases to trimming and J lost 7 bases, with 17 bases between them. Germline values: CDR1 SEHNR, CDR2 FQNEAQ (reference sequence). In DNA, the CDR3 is TGTGCCAGCACCGTGATGGGACAAATAAATTCACCCCTCCACTTT. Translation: CASTVMGQINSPLHF.

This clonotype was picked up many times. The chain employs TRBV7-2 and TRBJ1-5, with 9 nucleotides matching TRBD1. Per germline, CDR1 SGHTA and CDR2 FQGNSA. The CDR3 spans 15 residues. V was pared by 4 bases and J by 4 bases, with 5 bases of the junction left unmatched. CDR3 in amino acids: CASSSPGQGNQPQHF. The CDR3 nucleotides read TGTGCCAGCAGCTCTCCGGGACAGGGAAATCAGCCCCAGCATTTT.

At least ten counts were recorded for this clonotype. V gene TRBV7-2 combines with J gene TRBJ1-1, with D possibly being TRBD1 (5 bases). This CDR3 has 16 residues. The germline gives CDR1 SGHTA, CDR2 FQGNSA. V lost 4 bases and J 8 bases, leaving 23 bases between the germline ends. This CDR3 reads CASSSSAGGGSREAFF. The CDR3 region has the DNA TGTGCCAGCAGCTCGTCAGCCGGGGGGGGTTCTAGGGAAGCTTTCTTT.

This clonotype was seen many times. The CDR3 nucleotides are TGCAGTGCTAGAGGGATCTTCGGGACCAGGGATGAAAAACTGTTTTTT. It is translated as CSARGIFGTRDEKLFF. The rearrangement joins TRBV20-1 to TRBJ1-4, with a tentative D call TRBD1 (5 bases). V was clipped by 1 base and J by 6 bases, with 18 bases between them. Looked up from germline, CDR1 is DFQATT and CDR2 is SNEGSKA (reference sequence). The CDR3 is 16 amino acids.

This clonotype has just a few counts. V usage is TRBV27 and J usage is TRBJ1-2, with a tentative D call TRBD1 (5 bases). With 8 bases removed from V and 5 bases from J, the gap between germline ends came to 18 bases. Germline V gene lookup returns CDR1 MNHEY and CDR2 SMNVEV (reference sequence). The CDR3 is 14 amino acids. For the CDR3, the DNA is TGTGCCAGCGGGTATGACAGCGGGGTTTATGGCTACACCTTC. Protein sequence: CASGYDSGVYGYTF.

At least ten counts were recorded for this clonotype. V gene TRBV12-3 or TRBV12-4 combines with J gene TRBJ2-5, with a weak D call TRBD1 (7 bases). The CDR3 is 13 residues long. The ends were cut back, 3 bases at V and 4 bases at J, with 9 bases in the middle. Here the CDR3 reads CASSFQGGETQYF. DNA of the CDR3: TGTGCCAGCAGTTTTCAGGGGGGAGAGACCCAGTACTTC.

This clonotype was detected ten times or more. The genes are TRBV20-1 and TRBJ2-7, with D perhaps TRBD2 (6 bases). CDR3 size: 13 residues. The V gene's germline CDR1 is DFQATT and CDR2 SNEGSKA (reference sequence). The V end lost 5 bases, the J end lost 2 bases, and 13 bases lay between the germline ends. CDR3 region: CSAARGGAYEQYF. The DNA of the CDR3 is TGCAGTGCTGCTAGGGGAGGCGCCTACGAGCAGTACTTC.

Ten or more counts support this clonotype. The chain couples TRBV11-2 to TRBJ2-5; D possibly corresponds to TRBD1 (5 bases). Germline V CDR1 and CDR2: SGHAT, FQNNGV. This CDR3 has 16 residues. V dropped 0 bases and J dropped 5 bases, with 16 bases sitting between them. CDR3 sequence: CASSLDRMAGQETQYF. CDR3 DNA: TGTGCCAGCAGCTTAGATCGAATGGCAGGGCAGGAGACCCAGTACTTC.

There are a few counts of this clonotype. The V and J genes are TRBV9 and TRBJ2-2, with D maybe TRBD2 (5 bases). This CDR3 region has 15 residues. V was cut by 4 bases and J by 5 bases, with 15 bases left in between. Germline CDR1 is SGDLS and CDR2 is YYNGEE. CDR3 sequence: CASSPRGVKTGELFF. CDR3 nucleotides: TGTGCCAGCAGCCCACGGGGAGTAAAGACCGGGGAGCTGTTTTTT.

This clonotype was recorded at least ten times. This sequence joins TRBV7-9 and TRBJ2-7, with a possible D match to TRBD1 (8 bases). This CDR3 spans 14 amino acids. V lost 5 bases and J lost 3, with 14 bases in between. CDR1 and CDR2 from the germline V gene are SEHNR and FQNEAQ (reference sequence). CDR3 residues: CASSRSGTGYEQYF. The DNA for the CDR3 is TGTGCCAGCAGCCGCAGCGGGACAGGCTACGAGCAGTACTTC.

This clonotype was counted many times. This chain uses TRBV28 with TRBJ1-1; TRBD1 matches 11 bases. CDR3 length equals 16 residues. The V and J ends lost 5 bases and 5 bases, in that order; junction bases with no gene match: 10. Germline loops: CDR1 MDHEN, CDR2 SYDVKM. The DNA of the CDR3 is TGTGCCAGCAGTCGTCTCCCGGGACAGGGGGAAACTGAAGCTTTCTTT. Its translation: CASSRLPGQGETEAFF.

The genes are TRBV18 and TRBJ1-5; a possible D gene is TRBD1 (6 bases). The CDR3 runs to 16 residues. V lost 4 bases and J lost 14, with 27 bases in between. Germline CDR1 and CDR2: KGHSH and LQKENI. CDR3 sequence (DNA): TGTGCCAGCTCACTTACCTCGACAGGTAGTCCAGAGGGAAAGCATTTT. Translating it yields CASSLTSTGSPEGKHF.

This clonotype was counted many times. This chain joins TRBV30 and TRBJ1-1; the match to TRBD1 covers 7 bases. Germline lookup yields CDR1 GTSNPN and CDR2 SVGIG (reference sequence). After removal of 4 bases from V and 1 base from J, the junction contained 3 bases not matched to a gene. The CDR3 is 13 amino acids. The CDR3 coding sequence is TGTGCCTGGATCGGACAGGCGAACACTGAAGCTTTCTTT. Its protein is CAWIGQANTEAFF.

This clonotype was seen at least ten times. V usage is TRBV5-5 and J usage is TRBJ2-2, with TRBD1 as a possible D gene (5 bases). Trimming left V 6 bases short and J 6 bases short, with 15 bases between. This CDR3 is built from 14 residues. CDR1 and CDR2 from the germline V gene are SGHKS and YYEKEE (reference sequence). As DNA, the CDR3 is TGTGCCAGCACCTTTTCGACAGTCCCCGGGGAGCTGTTTTTT. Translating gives CASTFSTVPGELFF.

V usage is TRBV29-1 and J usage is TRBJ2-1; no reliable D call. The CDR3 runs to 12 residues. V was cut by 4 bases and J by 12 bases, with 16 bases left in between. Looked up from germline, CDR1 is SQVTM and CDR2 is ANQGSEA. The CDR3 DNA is TGCAGCGTTGTAGGAACGGCGGCTGGGCAGTTCTTC. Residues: CSVVGTAAGQFF.